These 7 T cell receptor beta chains share one sample of origin, sequenced in a study of T cells in localized non-small cell lung cancer (dated by TCRdb to 2020 to 2021). Library preparation was by the immunoSEQ multiplex PCR assay. What TCRdb holds here is the immuneACCESS table cut down to in-frame rearrangements. Part of the clones is not present; checked against another copy, under half of the missing clones reflect an unresolved V gene, and the others are unexplained. The sample profile shows some 78,000 clones; about four fifths of them were found once. Over 2.5% of the sample rests with the top ten. Material: peripheral blood, obtained before any cancer treatment. These receptors were collected from a man aged 35-75 years with stage I lung adenocarcinoma.

The rearrangement uses TRBV18 and TRBJ1-5, with D possibly TRBD1 on 6 matching bases. CDR3 length: 15 residues. Germline CDR1 KGHSH, CDR2 LQKENI. Trimming took 3 bases from V and 2 from J, leaving 11 bases between them. CDR3 DNA sequence: TGTGCCAGCTCACCGGGCCCAGGGGGCAATCAGCCCCAGCATTTT. Protein sequence: CASSPGPGGNQPQHF.

In its sample, this clone was seen a few times. V gene TRBV7-2 combines with J gene TRBJ1-2; 11 bases fit TRBD1. Trimming cost V 1 base and J 0 bases; bases outside gene matches: 7. The CDR3 consists of 18 residues. Germline lookup yields CDR1 SGHTA and CDR2 FQGNSA. CDR3: CASSLVGQGASTNYGYTF. Written as DNA, the CDR3 is TGTGCCAGCAGCTTAGTCGGACAGGGGGCGTCGACTAACTATGGCTACACCTTC.

The V call is TRBV4-1, the J call TRBJ2-1, with TRBD2 matching over 15 bases. J was trimmed by 6 bases and V by 3 bases; bases with no gene match: 3. This CDR3 spans 16 amino acids. Germline-derived CDR1 and CDR2 are MGHRA and YSYEKL. The CDR3 loop is CASSQGLAGGTNEQFF. The CDR3 DNA sequence: TGCGCCAGCAGCCAGGGACTAGCGGGAGGTACCAATGAGCAGTTCTTC.

The V gene is TRBV18, the J gene TRBJ1-1, with a tentative D call TRBD1 (5 bases). V dropped 5 bases and J dropped 5 bases, with 12 bases sitting between them. The CDR3 extends over 13 amino acids. CDR1 is KGHSH, CDR2 LQKENI, per germline. The CDR3 DNA reads TGTGCCAGCTCAGGGGTCGGGGGGACTGAAGCTTTCTTT. Translation: CASSGVGGTEAFF. Filled out from reference TRBV18 and TRBJ1-1, the complete variable domain reads NAGVMQNPRHLVRRRGQEARLRCSPMKGHSHVYWYRQLPEEGLKFMVYLQKENIIDESGMPKERFSAEFPKEGPSILRIQQVVRGDSAAYFCASSGVGGTEAFFGQGTRLTVV.

This clone was observed a few times. This sequence joins TRBV30 and TRBJ1-3, with TRBD1 matching 7 bases. CDR3 length: 14 residues. V lost 5 bases, J lost 2 bases, and 6 bases stayed unmatched. Germline V gene data show CDR1 as GTSNPN and CDR2 as SVGIG (reference sequence). The CDR3 region has the DNA TGTGCCTGGGCCCAAGGGACAGCTGGAAACACCATATATTTT. It is translated as CAWAQGTAGNTIYF.

As concerns this clone: One end of the junction fails to match germline, which may point to a read error. The V call is TRBV5-1, the J call TRBJ1-3, with a tentative D call TRBD1 (5 bases). The germline CDR1 and CDR2 sequences are SGHRS and YFSETQ. The CDR3 is made up of 14 amino acids. CDR3 amino acids: CASGFGAEGNTIYF. The DNA for the CDR3 is TGCGCCAGCGGCTTTGGGGCTGAAGGAAACACCATATATTTT. The entire variable domain, with the rest obtained from reference TRBV5-1 and TRBJ1-3, is as follows: KAGVTQTPRYLIKTRGQQVTLSCSPISGHRSVSWYQQTPGQGLQFLFEYFSETQRNKGNFPGRFSGRQFSNSRSEMNVSTLELGDSALYLCASGFGAEGNTIYFGEGSWLTVV.

V and J are TRBV30 and TRBJ1-2; a weak D match, TRBD1 (5 bases). This CDR3 contains 15 residues. The V gene's germline CDR1 is GTSNPN and CDR2 SVGIG (reference sequence). With 2 bases removed from V and 4 bases from J, the gap between germline ends came to 17 bases. The CDR3 region is CAWSTPGGASYGYTF. The CDR3, as DNA: TGTGCCTGGAGTACCCCGGGAGGGGCGAGCTATGGCTACACCTTC.